This passage covers 12 T cell receptor beta chains from one sample sequenced in a study of T-cell reconstitution after alpha-beta-depleted transplantation in children. The TCRbeta library incorporated unique molecular identifiers. Each CDR3 protein gets one entry after TCRdb re-called the PCR reads with MiXCR. The sample holds 250,000 to 400,000 distinct CDR3 sequences, around 25% seen once. Source: PBMCs, mostly from graft donor cells, taken 180 days after TCRalphabeta/CD19-depleted stem cell transplant. Receptor source: a male patient under 18 who had a stem cell transplant for acute lymphoblastic leukemia, so the T cells may come from the graft donor.

This clonotype was found a few times. This chain links TRBV6-4 with TRBJ1-2; TRBD1 is a possible D gene (6 bases). The CDR3 sequence is 13 residues long. V was clipped by 9 bases and J by 6 bases, with 17 bases between them. The V gene's germline CDR1 is MRHNA and CDR2 SNTAGT. CDR3 DNA sequence: TGTGCCAGACGAACTCAGGGGTGGCATGGCTACACCTTC. This sequence encodes CARRTQGWHGYTF.

This clonotype showed up just a few times. J is TRBJ2-5 and V is TRBV5-1, with D possibly being TRBD2 (5 bases). V lost 4 bases, J lost 5 bases, and 9 bases lay in between. Germline CDR1 and CDR2: SGHRS and YFSETQ. This CDR3 comprises 12 residues. CDR3 nucleotides: TGCGCCAGCAGCGAGGGCTATGAGACCCAGTACTTC. Translation: CASSEGYETQYF.

This clonotype was detected a few times. CDR3 amino acids: CSVALVTGELFF. As DNA, the CDR3 is TGCAGCGTGGCACTAGTAACCGGGGAGCTGTTTTTT. This sequence joins TRBV29-1 and TRBJ2-2, with D possibly being TRBD2 (5 bases). Germline V CDR1 and CDR2: SQVTM, ANQGSEA. V dropped 6 bases and J dropped 5 bases, with 10 bases sitting between them. The CDR3 loop spans 12 amino acids.

Of note for this clonotype: A much larger clone differs by one base, so this may be a read error. The CDR3 spells CTSSLRLQETQYF. The CDR3 nucleotides are TGCACCAGCAGCTTGCGGTTACAAGAGACCCAGTACTTC. V gene TRBV5-1 combines with J gene TRBJ2-5; unclear D gene. Germline CDR1 is SGHRS and CDR2 is YFSETQ. The CDR3 is 13 residues long.

This chain joins TRBV27 and TRBJ1-5; 10 bases map to TRBD1. Germline loops: CDR1 MNHEY, CDR2 SMNVEV (reference sequence). Trimming at V came to 2 bases and at J to 0 bases, leaving 7 bases not matched to a gene. CDR3 length: 18 residues. The CDR3 nucleotides are TGTGCCAGCAGTTTACGGGGACAGGGGACTTATAGCAATCAGCCCCAGCATTTT. It yields the protein CASSLRGQGTYSNQPQHF.

A few counts support this clonotype. This chain links TRBV5-1 with TRBJ2-5; D unresolved. Germline CDR1 is SGHRS and CDR2 is YFSETQ. The ends were cut back, 4 bases at V and 3 bases at J, with 7 bases in the middle. This CDR3 is built from 12 residues. CDR3 nucleotide sequence: TGCGCCAGCAGCCCAACAGAAGAGACCCAGTACTTC. Its translation is CASSPTEETQYF.

The V and J genes are TRBV7-6 and TRBJ2-5; perhaps TRBD2 as D (6 bases). The CDR3 loop spans 13 amino acids. The V end lost 6 bases, the J end lost 5 bases, and 13 bases lay between the germline ends. Looked up from germline, CDR1 is SGHVS and CDR2 is FNYEAQ. The CDR3 DNA follows: TGTGCCAGCAGAGCCCGCGGGATTGAGACCCAGTACTTC. This encodes CASRARGIETQYF. The full variable domain, its missing parts supplied by reference TRBV7-6 and TRBJ2-5, is GAGVSQSPRYKVTKRGQDVALRCDPISGHVSLYWYRQALGQGPEFLTYFNYEAQQDKSGLPNDRFSAERPEGSISTLTIQRTEQRDSAMYRCASRARGIETQYFGPGTRLLVL.

This clonotype was picked up a small number of times. The gene calls are TRBV2 and TRBJ2-2, with 9 bases aligning to TRBD1. This CDR3 comprises 14 residues. Trimming removed 7 bases from V and 4 bases from J; junction bases left unmatched: 4. Germline assignment: CDR1 SNHLY and CDR2 FYNNEI. CDR3 region: CASKQTGGTGELFF. DNA for the CDR3: TGTGCCAGCAAGCAGACAGGGGGCACCGGGGAGCTGTTTTTT.

This clonotype was recorded a few times. The chain combines TRBV5-1 with TRBJ1-1, with D uncertain. Germline CDR1 is SGHRS and CDR2 is YFSETQ. The CDR3 runs to 15 residues. Between the trimmed V and J ends, which lost 4 bases and 0 bases, there was a span of 13 bases. CDR3 sequence reads: CASSPSWRLNTEAFF. CDR3 nucleotide sequence: TGCGCCAGCAGCCCCTCATGGAGATTGAACACTGAAGCTTTCTTT.

The chain joins TRBV5-1 to TRBJ2-3; TRBD2 might be the D (5 bases). V dropped 1 base and J dropped 2 bases, with 14 bases sitting between them. Germline lookup yields CDR1 SGHRS and CDR2 YFSETQ. The CDR3 extends over 16 amino acids. This CDR3 is CASSLPLGLFTDTQYF. The CDR3 nucleotides read TGCGCCAGCAGCTTGCCCCTAGGACTGTTCACAGATACGCAGTATTTT. The full variable domain, with the rest looked up from reference TRBV5-1 and TRBJ2-3, is KAGVTQTPRYLIKTRGQQVTLSCSPISGHRSVSWYQQTPGQGLQFLFEYFSETQRNKGNFPGRFSGRQFSNSRSEMNVSTLELGDSALYLCASSLPLGLFTDTQYFGPGTRLTVL.

The CDR3 region has the DNA TGCAGCGTTGAATTTCCGGGACTGGGAGAACAGTACTTC. The encoded protein is CSVEFPGLGEQYF. The V gene is TRBV29-1, the J gene TRBJ2-7, with a tentative D call TRBD2 (6 bases). CDR3 length equals 13 residues. CDR1 is SQVTM and CDR2 is ANQGSEA in the germline V gene. Trimming left V 2 bases short and J 10 bases short, with 18 bases between.

This clonotype showed up just a few times. The chain is built from TRBV2 and TRBJ2-2; 13 bases are shared with TRBD2. CDR1 and CDR2 from the germline V gene are SNHLY and FYNNEI. Trimming took 4 bases from V and 7 from J; bases not matched to a gene: 6. CDR3 length: 16 residues. The CDR3 sequence: CASSVFGTSGNGELFF. CDR3 sequence (DNA): TGTGCCAGCAGTGTGTTTGGGACTAGCGGGAACGGGGAGCTGTTTTTT. Full variable domain (missing parts from reference TRBV2 and TRBJ2-2): EPEVTQTPSHQVTQMGQEVILRCVPISNHLYFYWYRQILGQKVEFLVSFYNNEISEKSEIFDDQFSVERPDGSNFTLKIRSTKLEDSAMYFCASSVFGTSGNGELFFGEGSRLTVL.